The present entry profiles one T cell receptor (beta chain) with its context. In the study's own analysis: Reference gene primer amplification gave nucleated cell count estimates. Clones were read by immunoSEQ multiplex PCR, and TCRdb kept only the in-frame ones, dropping some. V, J and clone size are those of that table, while D and trimming were read from the DNA. The sample has about 100,000 clones; 87% are singletons. The data belong to a study of blood T cell repertoires in COVID-19. Study-wide background: Material from acute and convalescent COVID-19 was sourced from the United States, Italy and Spain. Sources were T cells, B-cell-depleted T cells, or PBMCs; the material itself was cDNA or gDNA.

The TCR comes from a woman aged 30 to 39 with acute or convalescent COVID-19. The sample comprised peripheral blood.

CDR3 loop: CASSSAGTQKGYTF. The CDR3 nucleotides are TGTGCCAGCAGCTCTGCCGGGACACAGAAGGGCTACACCTTC. The chain recombines TRBV7-9 with TRBJ1-2; D is possibly TRBD1 (6 bases). Germline CDR1 SEHNR, CDR2 FQNEAQ (reference sequence). Trimming shortened V by 4 bases and J by 8 bases, and 17 bases separated the two germline ends. The CDR3 covers 14 residues.